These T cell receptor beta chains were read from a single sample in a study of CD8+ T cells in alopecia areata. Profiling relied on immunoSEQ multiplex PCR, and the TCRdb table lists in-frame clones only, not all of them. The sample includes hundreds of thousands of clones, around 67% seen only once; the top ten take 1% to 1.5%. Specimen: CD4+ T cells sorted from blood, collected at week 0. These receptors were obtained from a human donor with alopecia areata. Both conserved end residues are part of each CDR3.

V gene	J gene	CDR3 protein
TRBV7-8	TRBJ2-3	CASSPGLAGGWGTDTQYF
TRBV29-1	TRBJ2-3	CSVTRFKGADTQYF
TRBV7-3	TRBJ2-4	CASSLWEGNIQYF
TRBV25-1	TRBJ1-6	CASTLGSYNSPLHF
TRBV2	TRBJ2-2	CASKEQGSTGELFF
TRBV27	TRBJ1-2	CASSSSAGSFGYTF
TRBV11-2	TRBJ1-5	CARTKPQHF
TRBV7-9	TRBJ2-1	CASSSSGGGPYNEQFF
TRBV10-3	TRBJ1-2	CAISEEGENYGYTF
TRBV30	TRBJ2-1	CAWSGGGRNEQFF
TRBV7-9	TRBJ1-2	CASSLAAGGYGYTF
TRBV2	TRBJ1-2	CASSRDRLSYGYTF
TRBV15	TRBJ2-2	CATSRDPGNTGELFF
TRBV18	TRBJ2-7	CASSRPQGAGEQYF
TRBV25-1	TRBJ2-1	CASRSPGNEQFF
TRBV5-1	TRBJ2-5	CASSLAGNQETQYF
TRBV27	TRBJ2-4	CASSPSVGALAKNIQYF
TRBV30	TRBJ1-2	CAWRTGNYGYTF
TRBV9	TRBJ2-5	CASSPKLAGVRETQYF
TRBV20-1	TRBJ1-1	CSASSVAEAFF
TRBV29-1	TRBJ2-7	CSVIQGGIYEQYF
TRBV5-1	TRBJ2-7	CASSPGTGINYEQYF
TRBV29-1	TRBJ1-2	CSAPIGGIGPFYGYTF
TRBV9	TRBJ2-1	CASSVDGRAGSSYNEQFF
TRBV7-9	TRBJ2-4	CASSGSGAGDIQYF
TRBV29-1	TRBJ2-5	CSVDTSGGETQYF
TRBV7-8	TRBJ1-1	CASSLKGEMNTEAFF
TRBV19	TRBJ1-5	CASSIGRDQPQHF
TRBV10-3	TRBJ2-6	CAISAVGSGANVLTF
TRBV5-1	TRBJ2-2	CASGGHTNTGELFF
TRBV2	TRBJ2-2	CASSEARGGELFF
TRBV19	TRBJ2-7	CASSPRTGSYEQYF
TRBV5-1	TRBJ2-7	CASSGYREQYF
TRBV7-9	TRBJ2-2	CASSFTTGNTGELFF
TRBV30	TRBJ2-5	CACMGGRETQYF
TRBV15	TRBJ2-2	CATSNGIRGGDTGELFF
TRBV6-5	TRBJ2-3	CASSYVSTDTQYF
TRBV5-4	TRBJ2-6	CASSFRSSGANVLTF
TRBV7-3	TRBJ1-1	CASSLQGAKAEAFF
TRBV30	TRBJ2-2	CAWTGGTGELFF
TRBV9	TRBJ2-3	CASSVGGRSTDTQYF
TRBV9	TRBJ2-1	CASSAYGGIHNEQFF
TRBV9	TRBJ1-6	CASSAGNYNSPLHF
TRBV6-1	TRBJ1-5	CASSDLSGKQPQHF
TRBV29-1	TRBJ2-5	CSALTSRETQYF
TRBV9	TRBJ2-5	CASSPQQGRQETQYF
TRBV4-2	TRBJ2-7	CASSQDRDRGYEQYF
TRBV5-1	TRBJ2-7	CASSLGSGSYEQYF
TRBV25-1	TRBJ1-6	CASRPGQGNSPLHF
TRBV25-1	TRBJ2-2	CASSDRGLRTGELFF
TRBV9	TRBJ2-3	CASSEAPGGTQYF
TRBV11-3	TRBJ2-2	CASSPGMVGELFF